The source of this T cell receptor (beta chain) is a study of a mutant IDH1 vaccine in newly diagnosed glioma (TCRdb year 2021). For the wider study: Patients were given eight vaccinations, in weeks 1, 3, 5, 7, 11, 15, 19 and 23, which matched visits V03 through V10. Vaccination started 4-6 weeks after radiotherapy alone, or was given together with temozolomide cycles in the groups whose treatment included chemotherapy. The approximately 30 treated patients were roughly 62% male and roughly 40% female, with a mean age of approximately 40 years. Prior to enrollment, standard therapy consisting of radiotherapy alone, temozolomide alone, or radiochemotherapy with temozolomide had been administered to patients, with the combination being received by most patients. Peripheral blood was collected at six visits: V03 (baseline), V05, V07, V10, V12 and V13. Longitudinal TCRB deep sequencing was performed for fewer than 30 treated patients wherever samples were available for exploratory analyses. Study-level results and caveats: Pseudoprogression appeared unrelated to alterations in the top peripheral T cell clonotypes detected by TCRB sequencing. It was noted by the authors that analyses of patient blood samples could not be reproduced owing to sample limitations. PBMC samples for TCRB deep sequencing were selected based on availability. Across multiple MHC alleles, vaccine-induced immune responses were seen in approximately 93% of patients.

The sample's time point label is to be understood as: week 11, during vaccination. Every vaccine dose consisted of 300 ug of a 20-mer mutant IDH1 peptide in Montanide, administered subcutaneously together with topical imiquimod. Newly diagnosed WHO grade 3 or 4 IDH1-mutant astrocytomas showing loss of nuclear ATRX were present in the donors. The samples were drawn from NOA16, a multicentre, single-arm, open-label phase I trial in Germany that tested a mutant IDH1 peptide vaccine in humans for the first time. The DNeasy Blood and Tissue Kit was used to extract genomic DNA from EDTA blood for TCRB sequencing. Taken from the germline V gene, the CDR1 and CDR2 loops are SQVTM and ANQGSEA. The junction shows trimming of 4 bases on V and 5 bases on J, and the gene matches do not reach 2 bases of it. The CDR3 measures 12 amino acids from cysteine to phenylalanine. The retained sequence is limited to the CDR3, 36 bases, with the frame set at the first base.

The receptor library was made with the immunoSEQ multiplex PCR assay. The hsTCRB Kit was used according to the manufacturer's protocol to amplify rearranged TCR beta chain sequences. Sequencing of TCRB libraries was carried out on an Illumina MiSeq. From the authors' description of their analysis: Demultiplexing, trimming and gene mapping were performed with the kit vendor's proprietary platform. TCRdb mirrors the immuneACCESS table, restricted to in-frame sequences. Some clones are absent from its copies; in checked studies, under half trace to an unresolved V gene, and the reason for the others is unknown. That table is the source of V, J and clone size, and D and trimming were worked out from the DNA. The sample table lists around 57,000 clones, roughly 90% of them with a count of one. The top ten clones comprise 1.9% of the sample. Worth noting for this clone: Its antigen target is currently unknown. One base away there is no much larger clone; base qualities are not given.

The material sequenced was PBMCs, taken from a glioma patient whose treatment included an IDH1 peptide vaccine. Recombination connected TRBV29-1 to TRBJ2-1, with 7 middle bases fitting TRBD1. The source of this sequence is a man aged 40-49 years with glioma. The nucleotides read TGCAGCGTTGGTACAGGGGACAATGAGCAGTTCTTC. It specifies CSVGTGDNEQFF.